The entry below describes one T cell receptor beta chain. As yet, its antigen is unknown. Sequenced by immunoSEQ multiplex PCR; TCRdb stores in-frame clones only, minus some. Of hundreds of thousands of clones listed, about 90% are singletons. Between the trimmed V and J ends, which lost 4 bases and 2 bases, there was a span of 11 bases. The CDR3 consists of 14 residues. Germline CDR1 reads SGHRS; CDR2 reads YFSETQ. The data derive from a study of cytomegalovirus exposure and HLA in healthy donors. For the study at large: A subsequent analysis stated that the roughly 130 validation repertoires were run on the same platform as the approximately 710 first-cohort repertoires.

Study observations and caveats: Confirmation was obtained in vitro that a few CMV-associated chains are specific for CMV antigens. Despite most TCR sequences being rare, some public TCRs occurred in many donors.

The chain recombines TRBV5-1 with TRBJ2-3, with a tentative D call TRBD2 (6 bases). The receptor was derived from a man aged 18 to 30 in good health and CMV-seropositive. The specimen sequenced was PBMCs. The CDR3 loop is CASSVGTVTDTQYF. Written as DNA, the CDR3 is TGCGCCAGCAGCGTGGGGACTGTCACAGATACGCAGTATTTT.